The next 26 T cell receptor beta chains were all read from a single sample in a study of T-cell reconstitution after alpha-beta-depleted transplantation in children. Unique molecular identifiers featured in how the TCRbeta library was prepared. MiXCR, applied by TCRdb to the PCR reads, yields one record per CDR3 protein. The sample shows hundreds of thousands of distinct CDR3 sequences, about 7.3% of them seen only once. Study findings and constraints: T-cell counts and diversity at one year following transplant were attributed mainly to newly produced T cells.

Antigens for these TCRs are unknown. The specimen comprised peripheral blood, sampled 360 days after TCRalphabeta/CD19-depleted stem cell transplant. The receptors stem from a female patient between 2 and 15 years old who had a stem cell transplant for Fanconi anemia, so the T cells may come from the graft donor.

In this sample, this clonotype turned up many times. The chain is built from TRBV20-1 and TRBJ2-5; 7 bases align to TRBD2. The CDR3 loop spans 17 amino acids. V trimming: 4 bases; J trimming: 5 bases; junction bases outside the gene matches: 19. Germline CDR1 and CDR2: DFQATT and SNEGSKA (reference sequence). CDR3 in amino acids: CSAKGSGRHPGGETQYF. The DNA of the CDR3 is TGCAGTGCTAAAGGGTCTGGTAGACATCCGGGGGGTGAGACCCAGTACTTC.

This clonotype was seen only a few times. The chain carries TRBV7-9 and TRBJ2-7; 8 bases map to TRBD1. The CDR3 covers 15 residues. Germline V gene lookup returns CDR1 SEHNR and CDR2 FQNEAQ (reference sequence). J was trimmed by 4 bases and V by 2 bases; bases with no gene match: 7. DNA of the CDR3: TGTGCCAGCAGCTTAAGGCCAGGGGGCGAATACGAGCAGTACTTC. It translates to CASSLRPGGEYEQYF. Complete variable domain (other parts from reference TRBV7-9 and TRBJ2-7): DTGVSQNPRHKITKRGQNVTFRCDPISEHNRLYWYRQTLGQGPEFLTYFQNEAQLEKSRLLSDRFSAERPKGSFSTLEIQRTEQGDSAMYLCASSLRPGGEYEQYFGPGTRLTVT.

On this clonotype: A much larger clone lies one base from this, so it may be a read error. The V call is TRBV27, the J call TRBJ2-4; D call uncertain. The V end was cut by 3 bases, the J end by 0 bases, with 3 bases between. The CDR3 loop spans 13 amino acids. Germline CDR1 is MNHEY and CDR2 is SMNVEV (reference sequence). CDR3 sequence: CASSFTAKNIQYF. CDR3 nucleotides: TGTGCCAGCAGTTTTACAGCCAAAAACATTCAGTACTTC.

This clonotype was seen many times. The chain carries TRBV3-1 and TRBJ1-5, with D tentatively TRBD1 (6 bases). The CDR3 covers 14 residues. The ends were cut back, 3 bases at V and 5 bases at J, with 11 bases in the middle. Germline V gene sequence: CDR1 LGHDT, CDR2 YNNKEL (reference sequence). The CDR3 coding sequence is TGTGCCAGCAGCCAGGGACAAGGCCATCAGCCCCAGCATTTT. The encoded protein is CASSQGQGHQPQHF. Drawing the rest from reference TRBV3-1 and TRBJ1-5, the complete variable domain is DTAVSQTPKYLVTQMGNDKSIKCEQNLGHDTMYWYKQDSKKFLKIMFSYNNKELIINETVPNRFSPKSPDKAHLNLHINSLELGDSAVYFCASSQGQGHQPQHFGDGTRLSIL.

This clonotype was found many times. The chain employs TRBV14 and TRBJ1-1; D not certain. The germline V gene has CDR1 SGHDN and CDR2 FVKESK. V lost 0 bases, J lost 1 base, and 9 bases lay in between. The CDR3 spans 15 residues. The CDR3 protein is CASSQDVGTNTEAFF. DNA of the CDR3: TGTGCCAGCAGCCAAGATGTGGGTACGAACACTGAAGCTTTCTTT.

This clonotype was seen many times. The chain recombines TRBV7-3 with TRBJ2-1, with D unresolved. Looked up from germline, CDR1 is SGHTA and CDR2 is FQGTGA. Trimming cost V 1 base and J 8 bases, with 12 bases left between them. CDR3 length: 14 amino acids. CDR3 loop: CASSLKPTSYEQFF. CDR3 DNA: TGTGCCAGCAGCTTAAAGCCCACGAGCTATGAGCAGTTCTTC. The variable domain in full, completed from reference TRBV7-3 and TRBJ2-1, reads GAGVSQTPSNKVTEKGKYVELRCDPISGHTALYWYRQSLGQGPEFLIYFQGTGAADDSGLPNDRFFAVRPEGSVSTLKIQRTERGDSAVYLCASSLKPTSYEQFFGPGTRLTVL.

This clonotype was observed many times. J is TRBJ2-3 and V is TRBV28; TRBD1 agrees at 9 bases. Trimming cost V 5 bases and J 4 bases; bases outside gene matches: 10. Germline values: CDR1 MDHEN, CDR2 SYDVKM. CDR3 size: 16 residues. The CDR3, as DNA: TGTGCCAGCAGTCCTACCCCGGGACAGGGATCAGATACGCAGTATTTT. It translates to CASSPTPGQGSDTQYF.

The V gene is TRBV20-1, the J gene TRBJ1-6; D is perhaps TRBD1 (6 bases). Germline-derived CDR1 and CDR2 are DFQATT and SNEGSKA (reference sequence). Between the trimmed V and J ends, which lost 0 bases and 8 bases, there was a span of 20 bases. This CDR3 spans 17 amino acids. The CDR3 sequence is CSARDRVRGAQYSPLHF. For the CDR3, the DNA is TGCAGTGCTAGAGATCGAGTGAGGGGGGCCCAATATTCACCCCTCCACTTT.

At least ten counts were recorded for this clonotype. The chain uses TRBV28 and TRBJ2-7; 8 nucleotides match TRBD2. The germline V gene encodes CDR1 MDHEN and CDR2 SYDVKM. The CDR3 runs to 12 residues. The J segment lost 1 base and the V segment lost 8 bases, leaving 1 base of the junction unmatched. CDR3 bases: TGTGCCAGCGGGACTAGTTCCTACGAGCAGTACTTC. Its protein product is CASGTSSYEQYF.

This clonotype showed up many times. The V and J genes are TRBV24-1 and TRBJ2-1; 8 nucleotides agree with TRBD1. The CDR3 spans 19 residues. J lost 5 bases, V lost 1 base, and 15 bases had no gene match. Germline V gene data show CDR1 as KGHDR and CDR2 as SFDVKD. The CDR3 is CATSDLGGTGQGGNNEQFF. In DNA form, the CDR3 reads TGTGCCACCAGTGATTTAGGCGGGACAGGCCAAGGCGGAAACAATGAGCAGTTCTTC.

This sequence joins TRBV7-2 and TRBJ1-1; 10 bases align to TRBD1. This CDR3 has 17 amino acids. Unmatched junction bases numbered 5, after V lost 1 base and J lost 0 bases. Germline V CDR1 and CDR2: SGHTA, FQGNSA. The CDR3 DNA is TGTGCCAGCAGCTTAGTAGGGACAGGGGCCATGAACACTGAAGCTTTCTTT. Its translation: CASSLVGTGAMNTEAFF.

This clonotype was seen a few times. The V call is TRBV5-1, the J call TRBJ2-1; TRBD2 agrees at 11 bases. This CDR3 contains 16 residues. CDR1 and CDR2 (germline): SGHRS, YFSETQ. V gave up 2 bases and J gave up 2 bases; unmatched junction bases: 3. The chain's CDR3 is CASSFATSGAYNEQFF. CDR3 sequence (DNA): TGCGCCAGCAGCTTTGCGACTAGCGGGGCCTACAATGAGCAGTTCTTC.

This clonotype appeared a single time. A much larger clonotype is one base distant, so this may be a read error. Since no conserved phenylalanine or tryptophan closes the CDR3, a read error is the likely cause. This chain joins TRBV20-1 and TRBJ2-1, with 10 positions matching TRBD1. This CDR3 has 14 residues. Per the germline V gene, CDR1 is DFQATT and CDR2 is SNEGSKA (reference sequence). The V gene end was trimmed by 6 bases and the J gene end by 3 bases; junction bases not matched to a gene: 5. The CDR3 DNA sequence: TGCAGTGCCAGCCGGACAGGGGGCTACAATGAGCAGTTCTAC. Amino acids: CSASRTGGYNEQFY.

The V and J genes are TRBV20-1 and TRBJ1-5; possible D gene TRBD1, 5 bases. The CDR3 is 13 amino acids. CDR1 DFQATT and CDR2 SNEGSKA come from the germline V gene (reference sequence). Deletions cut 3 bases from V and 5 bases from J, with 11 bases between. Here the CDR3 reads CSASGDGDQPQHF. DNA of the CDR3: TGCAGTGCTAGTGGGGACGGAGATCAGCCCCAGCATTTT.

This clonotype was found many times. The chain combines TRBV28 with TRBJ2-3; 8 bases fit TRBD2. From germline, CDR1 is MDHEN and CDR2 SYDVKM. The CDR3 is made up of 15 amino acids. V lost 3 bases and J lost 4; bases outside the gene matches: 6. CDR3 region: CASSFPGGLSDTQYF. The CDR3, as DNA: TGTGCCAGCAGTTTCCCGGGGGGGCTTTCAGATACGCAGTATTTT.

This clonotype came up many times. J is TRBJ2-5 and V is TRBV24-1; D might be TRBD1 (5 bases). The CDR3 extends over 13 amino acids. Trimming shortened V by 8 bases and J by 5 bases, and 14 bases separated the two germline ends. Per germline, CDR1 KGHDR and CDR2 SFDVKD. CDR3 sequence (DNA): TGTGCCACCACGGCGCAGGGTTCGGAGACCCAGTACTTC. Translated, it gives CATTAQGSETQYF.

This clonotype was picked up many times. J is TRBJ2-5 and V is TRBV2; no reliable D call. The CDR3 loop spans 14 amino acids. Trimming shortened V by 7 bases and J by 5 bases, and 17 bases separated the two germline ends. Germline V lookup: CDR1 SNHLY, CDR2 FYNNEI. This CDR3 reads CASTPTVGGETQYF. The CDR3, as DNA: TGTGCCAGCACGCCGACGGTCGGTGGGGAGACCCAGTACTTC.

In this sample, this clonotype turned up many times. V usage is TRBV7-2 and J usage is TRBJ2-7; 9 bases align to TRBD2. V trimming: 5 bases; J trimming: 2 bases; junction bases outside the gene matches: 19. In germline, CDR1 is SGHTA, CDR2 FQGNSA. The length of the CDR3 is 19 residues. Here the CDR3 reads CASSDNRWVAGDSPYEQYF. CDR3 nucleotide sequence: TGTGCCAGCAGCGATAACCGGTGGGTAGCGGGAGATAGTCCCTACGAGCAGTACTTC.

This clonotype was seen repeatedly, ten times or more. V gene TRBV3-1 combines with J gene TRBJ2-1, with 7 bases matching TRBD2. Germline V gene sequence: CDR1 LGHDT, CDR2 YNNKEL (reference sequence). The CDR3 is 14 residues long. V lost 4 bases to trimming and J lost 5 bases; unmatched junction nucleotides: 5. CDR3 bases: TGTGCCAGCAGCCCCGAGCGGGGCAACAATGAGCAGTTCTTC. Amino acid sequence: CASSPERGNNEQFF.

The V and J genes are TRBV11-2 and TRBJ2-7, with 9 bases matching TRBD1. Germline-derived CDR1 and CDR2 are SGHAT and FQNNGV. V trimming: 2 bases; J trimming: 2 bases; junction bases outside the gene matches: 13. The CDR3 contains 18 residues. Written as DNA, the CDR3 is TGTGCCAGCAGCTTATCCGGGACAGGGATCAGACCTACCTACGAGCAGTACTTC. Translation: CASSLSGTGIRPTYEQYF.

In its sample, this clonotype was seen many times. The J gene is TRBJ1-2, the V gene TRBV9; TRBD1 matches 8 bases. J lost 4 bases, V lost 4 bases, and 12 bases had no gene match. The CDR3 is 16 residues long. CDR1 is SGDLS and CDR2 is YYNGEE in the germline V gene. DNA for the CDR3: TGTGCCAGCAGCAAGCCCGGGACAGGACTACGCTATGGCTACACCTTC. The encoded protein is CASSKPGTGLRYGYTF.

As regards this clonotype: A much larger clone sits a single nucleotide away, making a read error possible. V and J are TRBV5-8 and TRBJ1-1; D remains ambiguous. The CDR3 has 15 residues. Germline V gives CDR1 SGHTS, CDR2 YDEGEE. The CDR3 loop reads CASSSGGHPNTESFF. The CDR3 DNA reads TGTGCCAGCAGCTCGGGCGGGCACCCGAACACTGAATCTTTCTTT.

This clonotype has a handful of counts. The CDR3 nucleotides are TGTGCCAGCAGTCAAAGAGCGGGACAGGGGTTGCATCAGCCCCAGCATTTT. Protein: CASSQRAGQGLHQPQHF. This rearrangement joins TRBV12-3 or TRBV12-4 to TRBJ1-5, with TRBD1 matching 10 bases. The CDR3 contains 17 residues. The V gene end was trimmed by 5 bases and the J gene end by 5 bases; junction bases not matched to a gene: 12.

The genes are TRBV5-4 and TRBJ1-1; possibly TRBD1 for D (6 bases). The V gene's germline CDR1 is SGHNT and CDR2 YYREEE (reference sequence). Trimming stripped 1 base from V and 6 bases from J, with 22 bases between. This CDR3 region has 17 residues. This chain's CDR3 is CASSLPRGPGTSSEAFF. Here the CDR3 DNA reads TGTGCCAGCAGCTTGCCCCGGGGGCCCGGGACTAGCTCTGAAGCTTTCTTT. The full variable domain, with the rest looked up from reference TRBV5-4 and TRBJ1-1, is ETGVTQSPTHLIKTRGQQVTLRCSSQSGHNTVSWYQQALGQGPQFIFQYYREEENGRGNFPPRFSGLQFPNYSSELNVNALELDDSALYLCASSLPRGPGTSSEAFFGQGTRLTVV.

This clonotype was detected many times. The chain uses TRBV10-3 and TRBJ2-1; TRBD2 agrees at 8 bases. CDR3 length: 13 amino acids. With V trimmed by 8 bases and J by 7 bases, 7 bases remained unmatched. Germline V CDR1 and CDR2: ENHRY, SYGVKD. The CDR3 DNA reads TGTGCCATCCTCGCGGGGGGCATGAATGAGCAGTTCTTC. Translated, it gives CAILAGGMNEQFF.

This clonotype was recorded at least ten times. J is TRBJ2-7 and V is TRBV5-6; TRBD1 agrees at 11 bases. V gave up 3 bases and J gave up 1 base; unmatched junction bases: 3. This CDR3 has 15 amino acids. Germline V CDR1 and CDR2: SGHDT, YYEEEE. The CDR3 nucleotides read TGTGCCAGCAGCTCAGGACAGGGGGCTTCCTACGAGCAGTACTTC. As protein: CASSSGQGASYEQYF.